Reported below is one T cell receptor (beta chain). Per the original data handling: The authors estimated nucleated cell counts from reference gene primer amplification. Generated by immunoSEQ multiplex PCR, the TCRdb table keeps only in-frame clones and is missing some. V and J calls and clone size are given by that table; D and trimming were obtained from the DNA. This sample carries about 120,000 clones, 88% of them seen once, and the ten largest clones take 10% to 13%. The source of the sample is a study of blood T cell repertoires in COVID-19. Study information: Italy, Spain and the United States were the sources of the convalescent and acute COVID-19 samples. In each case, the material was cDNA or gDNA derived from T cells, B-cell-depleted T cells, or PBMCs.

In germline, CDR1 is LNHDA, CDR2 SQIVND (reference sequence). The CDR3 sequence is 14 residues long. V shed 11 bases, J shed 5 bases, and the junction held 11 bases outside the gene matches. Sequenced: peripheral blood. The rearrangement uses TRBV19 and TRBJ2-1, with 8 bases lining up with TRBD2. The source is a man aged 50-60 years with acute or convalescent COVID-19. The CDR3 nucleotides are TGTGCCTTCCCCCCGCGGGAGGAAGACAATGAGCAGTTCTTC. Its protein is CAFPPREEDNEQFF.